These T cell receptor beta chains were read from a single sample in a study of T cells in Graves' hyperthyroidism and ophthalmopathy. TCRdb re-analysed the multiplex PCR reads in MiXCR, keeping a single row per CDR3 protein. This table has under 650,000 distinct CDR3 sequences, 15% to 20% appearing once. Sequencing input: blood. These receptors were collected from a woman aged 25 to 39 with Graves' hyperthyroidism. Both conserved end residues are part of each CDR3. The order of the fields is CDR3 DNA, CDR3 protein, D gene, clone size, V gene, J gene. D genes are given only for firm matches. Clone size is stated in some rows and not others, as once, few, many or a class when expanded.

CDR3 DNA: TGTGCCAGCCGAAGGACGGCCGTCTATGGCTACACCTTC; CDR3 protein: CASRRTAVYGYTF; D gene: NA; clone size: many; V gene: TRBV28; J gene: TRBJ1-2
CDR3 DNA: TGTGCCAGCAGTTTAGATGTTAGCACAGATACGCAGTATTTT; CDR3 protein: CASSLDVSTDTQYF; D gene: NA; clone size: many; V gene: TRBV12-3/TRBV12-4; J gene: TRBJ2-3
CDR3 DNA: TGTGCCAGCAGCCCAGGGACAGGGGGCGCGTTAAACTATGGCTACACCTTC; CDR3 protein: CASSPGTGGALNYGYTF; D gene: TRBD1; clone size: NA; V gene: TRBV7-3; J gene: TRBJ1-2
CDR3 DNA: TGTGCCAGCAGCTGGGGCAGGGGCGGCTACACCTTC; CDR3 protein: CASSWGRGGYTF; D gene: NA; clone size: few; V gene: TRBV5-8; J gene: TRBJ1-2
CDR3 DNA: TGTGCCAGCAGCGACAGGGCACTAGCGGGAGTTTACGAGCAGTACTTC; CDR3 protein: CASSDRALAGVYEQYF; D gene: TRBD2; clone size: many; V gene: TRBV6-2/TRBV6-3; J gene: TRBJ2-7
CDR3 DNA: TGTGCCAGCAGTTGGACTAGCGGGGTCTTCCAAGAGACCCAGTACTTC; CDR3 protein: CASSWTSGVFQETQYF; D gene: TRBD2; clone size: NA; V gene: TRBV2; J gene: TRBJ2-5
CDR3 DNA: TGTGCCAGCAGCCCCCTATCCAGCAATGAGCAGTTCTTC; CDR3 protein: CASSPLSSNEQFF; D gene: NA; clone size: few; V gene: TRBV7-3; J gene: TRBJ2-1
CDR3 DNA: TGCAGCGCCGACTTGACATCCCGGCAAGAGACCCAGTACTTC; CDR3 protein: CSADLTSRQETQYF; D gene: NA; clone size: few; V gene: TRBV20-1; J gene: TRBJ2-5
CDR3 DNA: TGTGCCAGCAGCTTCCGGGACAGGGGGCGAGATACGCAGTATTTT; CDR3 protein: CASSFRDRGRDTQYF; D gene: TRBD1; clone size: many; V gene: TRBV7-2; J gene: TRBJ2-3
CDR3 DNA: TGTGCCAGCACGTCCCCGTTGAACACTGAAGCTTTCTTT; CDR3 protein: CASTSPLNTEAFF; D gene: NA; clone size: few; V gene: TRBV6-1; J gene: TRBJ1-1
CDR3 DNA: TGCGCCAGCAGCTTGGCCAGAGTCGGCTACGAGCAGTACTTC; CDR3 protein: CASSLARVGYEQYF; D gene: NA; clone size: few; V gene: TRBV5-1; J gene: TRBJ2-7
CDR3 DNA: TGCAGTGCTGTAACGGACAGGCGGATTACTGAAGCTTTCTTT; CDR3 protein: CSAVTDRRITEAFF; D gene: TRBD1; clone size: few; V gene: TRBV20-1; J gene: TRBJ1-1
CDR3 DNA: TGTGCCAGCAGCTTAGGGGGCGGGAGCCTTTACACAGATACGCAGTATTTT; CDR3 protein: CASSLGGGSLYTDTQYF; D gene: TRBD2; clone size: many; V gene: TRBV7-2; J gene: TRBJ2-3
CDR3 DNA: TGTGCCAGCAAGACAGGGGGCGGCGATGAGCAGTTCTTC; CDR3 protein: CASKTGGGDEQFF; D gene: TRBD1; clone size: many; V gene: TRBV28; J gene: TRBJ2-1
CDR3 DNA: TGTGCCAGCGGGTCGCATCAGGTACCTATGGAAGCTTTCTTT; CDR3 protein: CASGSHQVPMEAFF; D gene: NA; clone size: many; V gene: TRBV6-2/TRBV6-3; J gene: TRBJ1-1
CDR3 DNA: TGTGCCAGCAGTGACACAACCGGGACAGGGGCCCTTCCCCAAGAGACCCAGTACTTC; CDR3 protein: CASSDTTGTGALPQETQYF; D gene: TRBD1; clone size: NA; V gene: TRBV4-2; J gene: TRBJ2-5
CDR3 DNA: TGTGCCAGCAGTTCCCCGTTACAGGGTGATGGACAGCCCCAGCATTTT; CDR3 protein: CASSSPLQGDGQPQHF; D gene: NA; clone size: few; V gene: TRBV28; J gene: TRBJ1-5
CDR3 DNA: TGTGCCAGCAGCCCAACCGGGACGGCCTACGAGCAGTACTTC; CDR3 protein: CASSPTGTAYEQYF; D gene: NA; clone size: many; V gene: TRBV7-9; J gene: TRBJ2-7
CDR3 DNA: TGTGCCAGCAAAAGGGACAGGGGAGATGAGCAGTTCTTC; CDR3 protein: CASKRDRGDEQFF; D gene: TRBD1; clone size: many; V gene: TRBV6-1; J gene: TRBJ2-1
CDR3 DNA: TGTGCCAGCTCACCTCAGGGTGTGAGTAAGGATGGCTACACCTTC; CDR3 protein: CASSPQGVSKDGYTF; D gene: NA; clone size: many; V gene: TRBV18; J gene: TRBJ1-2
CDR3 DNA: TGTGCCAGCAGCCGACAGGGGATAGACACTGAAGCTTTCTTT; CDR3 protein: CASSRQGIDTEAFF; D gene: TRBD1; clone size: few; V gene: TRBV7-3; J gene: TRBJ1-1
CDR3 DNA: TGCAGTGCTAGGGTGCCGCTAGCGGGCAATTCACCCCTCCACTTT; CDR3 protein: CSARVPLAGNSPLHF; D gene: NA; clone size: many; V gene: TRBV20-1; J gene: TRBJ1-6
CDR3 DNA: TGTGCCAGCAGCTTAAATTCGGCAGGGGGCACCTACGAGCAGTACTTC; CDR3 protein: CASSLNSAGGTYEQYF; D gene: TRBD1; clone size: NA; V gene: TRBV11-1; J gene: TRBJ2-7
CDR3 DNA: TGCAGTGCTAAAGTCATGGGGGGCTTTACGGAAGCTTTCTTT; CDR3 protein: CSAKVMGGFTEAFF; D gene: NA; clone size: many; V gene: TRBV20-1; J gene: TRBJ1-1
CDR3 DNA: TGCAGTGCTAGAGACGGACGGACCTCTAACTATGGCTACACCTTC; CDR3 protein: CSARDGRTSNYGYTF; D gene: NA; clone size: NA; V gene: TRBV20-1; J gene: TRBJ1-2
CDR3 DNA: TGTGCCTGGAGTGTACTGGCGGCGGGCCACGAGCAGTACTTC; CDR3 protein: CAWSVLAAGHEQYF; D gene: NA; clone size: NA; V gene: TRBV30; J gene: TRBJ2-7
CDR3 DNA: TGCAGTGCTTCCACTGACTTATGGAATTCACCCCTCCACTTT; CDR3 protein: CSASTDLWNSPLHF; D gene: NA; clone size: NA; V gene: TRBV20-1; J gene: TRBJ1-6
CDR3 DNA: TGTGCCAGCAGTTTTCTAAACAGACGGAATTCACCCCTCCACTTT; CDR3 protein: CASSFLNRRNSPLHF; D gene: NA; clone size: many; V gene: TRBV28; J gene: TRBJ1-6
CDR3 DNA: TGTGCCAGCAGCCCGGTGCAGAGAGGGTTGGCGTACGAGCAGTACTTC; CDR3 protein: CASSPVQRGLAYEQYF; D gene: NA; clone size: NA; V gene: TRBV7-9; J gene: TRBJ2-7
CDR3 DNA: TGTGCCAGCAGTTTAGGGGGCCTCGACAATCAGCCCCAGCATTTT; CDR3 protein: CASSLGGLDNQPQHF; D gene: NA; clone size: many; V gene: TRBV12-3/TRBV12-4; J gene: TRBJ1-5
CDR3 DNA: TGTGCCAGCAGTTTGCTCTCCGAGATGAACACTGAAGCTTTCTTT; CDR3 protein: CASSLLSEMNTEAFF; D gene: NA; clone size: NA; V gene: TRBV28; J gene: TRBJ1-1
CDR3 DNA: TGCAGCGTTTACCAGGATGGCTACACCTTC; CDR3 protein: CSVYQDGYTF; D gene: NA; clone size: many; V gene: TRBV29-1; J gene: TRBJ1-2
CDR3 DNA: TGCGCCAGCAGCCCGGGACAGCGGGATGAGCAGTTCTTC; CDR3 protein: CASSPGQRDEQFF; D gene: NA; clone size: many; V gene: TRBV5-1; J gene: TRBJ2-1
CDR3 DNA: TGTGCCACCAGCGAGGCGGCCGGCAATCAGCCCCAGCATTTT; CDR3 protein: CATSEAAGNQPQHF; D gene: NA; clone size: many; V gene: TRBV15; J gene: TRBJ1-5
CDR3 DNA: TGTGCCAGCAGCCAGAGGGGACTAGCGGATCTAAATGAGCAGTTCTTC; CDR3 protein: CASSQRGLADLNEQFF; D gene: TRBD2; clone size: many; V gene: TRBV7-9; J gene: TRBJ2-1
CDR3 DNA: TGTGCCAGCAGCTTAGAGGTCAGGGGGCGCGGGTCCTACAATGAGCAGTTCTTC; CDR3 protein: CASSLEVRGRGSYNEQFF; D gene: TRBD1; clone size: NA; V gene: TRBV7-2; J gene: TRBJ2-1
CDR3 DNA: TGTGCCAGCAGTGAAATACAAGTTCTTACCAAAAACATTCAGTACTTC; CDR3 protein: CASSEIQVLTKNIQYF; D gene: NA; clone size: many; V gene: TRBV2; J gene: TRBJ2-4